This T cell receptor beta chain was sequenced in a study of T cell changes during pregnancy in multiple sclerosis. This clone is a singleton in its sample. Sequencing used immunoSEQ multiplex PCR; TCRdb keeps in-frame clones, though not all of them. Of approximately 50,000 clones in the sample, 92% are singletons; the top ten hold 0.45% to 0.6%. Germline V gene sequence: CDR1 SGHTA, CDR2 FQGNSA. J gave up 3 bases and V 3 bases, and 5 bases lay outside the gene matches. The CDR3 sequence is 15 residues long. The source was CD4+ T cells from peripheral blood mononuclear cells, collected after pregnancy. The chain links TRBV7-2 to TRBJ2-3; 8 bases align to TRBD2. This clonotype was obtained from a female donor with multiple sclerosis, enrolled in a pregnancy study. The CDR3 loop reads CASSFGRAGTDTQYF. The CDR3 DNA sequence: TGTGCCAGCAGCTTCGGGAGGGCCGGGACAGATACGCAGTATTTT.